Following are 32 T cell receptor beta chains from one sample sequenced in a study of T cells in Graves' hyperthyroidism and ophthalmopathy. RNA transcripts provided the source from which TCR beta CDR3 regions were amplified. First-round RT-PCR of the TCR CDR3 relied on the HTBI primer set. MiXCR was run by TCRdb on the multiplex PCR reads, yielding one entry per CDR3 protein. The sample lists around 490,000 distinct CDR3 sequences, approximately 20% occurring once. Sequencing was done on a sample of blood. Every receptor here comes from a man in his forties with Graves' ophthalmopathy.

There are many counts of this clonotype. The chain employs TRBV28 and TRBJ2-3; TRBD1 might be the D (8 bases). Trimming shortened V by 6 bases and J by 4 bases, and 17 bases separated the two germline ends. CDR1 is MDHEN and CDR2 is SYDVKM in the germline V gene. CDR3 size: 15 residues. CDR3 coding DNA: TGTGCCAGCAGCCAGGGGGCTAGCGGTTCAGATACGCAGTATTTT. This translates into CASSQGASGSDTQYF.

The table lists this clonotype with a few counts. The chain recombines TRBV29-1 with TRBJ2-5, with D unclear. V dropped 4 bases and J dropped 4 bases, with 7 bases sitting between them. The germline CDR1 and CDR2 sequences are SQVTM and ANQGSEA. The CDR3 has 11 residues. As DNA, the CDR3 is TGCAGCGTTGCCGACCGAGAGACCCAGTACTTC. Translating gives CSVADRETQYF.

This rearrangement joins TRBV6-1 to TRBJ2-5; possibly TRBD1 for D (6 bases). Matching the DNA end better, TRBJ2-1 makes the J call doubtful. Germline CDR1 and CDR2: MNHNS and SASEGT. This CDR3 is 13 amino acids long. This CDR3 is CASSPDSQETQFF. The CDR3 bases are TGTGCCAGCAGCCCGGACAGCCAAGAGACCCAGTTCTTC.

The V and J genes are TRBV12-3 or TRBV12-4 and TRBJ2-7; D is undetermined. The V end was cut by 0 bases, the J end by 3 bases, with 9 bases between. The CDR3 is 14 residues long. CDR3 region: CASSLAALDYEQYF. The CDR3 DNA is TGTGCCAGCAGTTTAGCGGCACTCGACTACGAGCAGTACTTC.

V usage is TRBV28 and J usage is TRBJ1-5; 7 bases align to TRBD1. The V segment lost 3 bases and the J segment 4 bases; nucleotides outside the gene matches: 6. The germline V gene has CDR1 MDHEN and CDR2 SYDVKM. The CDR3 spans 15 residues. Here the CDR3 DNA reads TGTGCCAGCAGTTTTCCGGGACAGAGAAATCAGCCCCAGCATTTT. Encoded protein: CASSFPGQRNQPQHF.

The rearrangement joins TRBV7-3 to TRBJ2-3, with D possibly being TRBD1 or TRBD2 (5 bases each). Trimming removed 2 bases from V and 6 bases from J, with 15 bases in between. Germline loops: CDR1 SGHTA, CDR2 FQGTGA. CDR3 length equals 15 residues. In DNA form, the CDR3 reads TGTGCCAGCAGCTTAGGGGGTACAGTGCAGGATACGCAGTATTTT. Its translation: CASSLGGTVQDTQYF.

This clonotype was observed a few times. DNA of the CDR3: TGTGCCAGCAGAGGGTTCGATGGGAACACTGAAGCTTTCTTT. It codes for CASRGFDGNTEAFF. The gene calls are TRBV12-3 or TRBV12-4 and TRBJ1-1; D gene ambiguous. The CDR3 spans 14 residues. The V end lost 6 bases, the J end lost 1 base, and 12 bases lay between the germline ends.

This clonotype was seen a handful of times. The chain carries TRBV5-6 and TRBJ2-3; TRBD2 agrees at 11 bases. V shed 2 bases, J shed 2 bases, and the junction held 4 bases outside the gene matches. This CDR3 is built from 16 residues. The V gene's germline CDR1 is SGHDT and CDR2 YYEEEE. The CDR3 DNA sequence: TGTGCCAGCAGCTTCACTAGCGGGGGATCCACAGATACGCAGTATTTT. Translation gives CASSFTSGGSTDTQYF.

This clonotype was seen repeatedly, ten times or more. The chain links TRBV5-1 to TRBJ2-1; 7 bases are a match to TRBD2. V shed 3 bases and J 12 bases; nucleotides not matched to a gene: 12. Germline V gene sequence: CDR1 SGHRS, CDR2 YFSETQ. The CDR3 runs 14 residues. The CDR3 loop reads CASSSTGGVGWQFF. DNA of the CDR3: TGCGCCAGCAGCTCAACGGGAGGAGTGGGTTGGCAGTTCTTC.

The chain is built from TRBV5-8 and TRBJ1-1; no firm D call. Germline CDR1 reads SGHTS; CDR2 reads YDEGEE. The CDR3 sequence is 16 residues long. Trimming shortened V by 0 bases and J by 0 bases, and 12 bases separated the two germline ends. In nucleotides, the CDR3 is TGTGCCAGCAGCTTGGATCACAGAAGATTGAACACTGAAGCTTTCTTT. It encodes CASSLDHRRLNTEAFF.

The chain recombines TRBV7-6 with TRBJ2-5; either TRBD1 or TRBD2 may fit D (5 bases each). V was pared by 5 bases and J by 5 bases, with 15 bases between. The CDR3 loop spans 14 amino acids. Germline CDR1 and CDR2: SGHVS and FNYEAQ. The DNA of the CDR3 is TGTGCCAGCAGCGGTGGGGGATGGGACGAGACCCAGTACTTC. As protein: CASSGGGWDETQYF.

A single count supports this clonotype. The chain has TRBV2 and TRBJ2-3; D possibly corresponds to TRBD2 (5 bases). CDR3 size: 11 residues. V was trimmed by 3 bases and J by 13 bases, leaving 11 bases between them. The germline V gene encodes CDR1 SNHLY and CDR2 FYNNEI. Written as DNA, the CDR3 is TGTGCCAGCAGTGAGTTGAGACTAAAGTATTTT. Translation gives CASSELRLKYF.

The chain is built from TRBV24-1 and TRBJ2-5, with 12 nucleotides matching TRBD2. Germline V CDR1 and CDR2: KGHDR, SFDVKD. Unmatched junction bases numbered 1, after V lost 2 bases and J lost 4 bases. The length of the CDR3 is 15 residues. CDR3 loop: CATSDSTSGGETQYF. The CDR3 region has the DNA TGTGCCACCAGTGATTCGACTAGCGGGGGAGAGACCCAGTACTTC.

The sample holds a few counts of this clonotype. Germline is not matched at one junction end, which may reflect a read error. J is TRBJ2-7 and V is TRBV18; D might be TRBD2 (6 bases). Germline V gives CDR1 KGHSH, CDR2 LQKENI. This CDR3 is built from 14 residues. CDR3 DNA: TGTGCCAGCCCACCCACGGAGGGCGGCAACGAGCAGTACTTC. Its protein is CASPPTEGGNEQYF.

The genes are TRBV14 and TRBJ2-5; 8 bases are a match to TRBD2. Germline-derived CDR1 and CDR2 are SGHDN and FVKESK. This CDR3 is 14 amino acids long. The J segment lost 4 bases and the V segment lost 1 base, leaving 2 bases of the junction unmatched. As DNA, the CDR3 is TGTGCCAGCAGCCAAGGCGGACTAGCAGAGACCCAGTACTTC. It yields the protein CASSQGGLAETQYF.

CDR3 sequence (DNA): TGTGCCAGCAGCCAAGTTAGGCAGGGACGGAACTATGGCTACACCTTC. It yields the protein CASSQVRQGRNYGYTF. The rearrangement links TRBV4-2 to TRBJ1-2; D perhaps matches TRBD1 (5 bases). Trimming removed 1 base from V and 2 bases from J, with 14 bases in between. The CDR3 runs 16 residues. From germline, CDR1 is LGHNA and CDR2 YNFKEQ.

As regards this clonotype: A much larger clone lies one base from this, so it may be a read error. The rearrangement uses TRBV12-3 or TRBV12-4 and TRBJ2-5; possibly TRBD1 for D (7 bases). The V and J ends lost 10 bases and 5 bases respectively, with 20 bases between them. This CDR3 is built from 14 residues. The CDR3 protein is CANSPGDRWETQYF. The CDR3 DNA is TGTGCCAACAGCCCGGGGGACAGATGGGAGACCCAGTACTTC.

J is TRBJ2-3 and V is TRBV19; D uncertain. Germline CDR1 reads LNHDA; CDR2 reads SQIVND (reference sequence). This CDR3 is built from 13 residues. V was pared by 0 bases and J by 1 base, with 2 bases between. The CDR3 DNA reads as TGTGCCAGTAGTATAGACGGCACAGATACGCAGTATTTT. This gives the protein CASSIDGTDTQYF. The whole variable domain, remainder taken from reference TRBV19 and TRBJ2-3, is DGGITQSPKYLFRKEGQNVTLSCEQNLNHDAMYWYRQDPGQGLRLIYYSQIVNDFQKGDIAEGYSVSREKKESFPLTVTSAQKNPTAFYLCASSIDGTDTQYFGPGTRLTVL.

This clonotype has a count of ten or more. This chain connects TRBV27 to TRBJ1-6, with TRBD1 matching over 7 bases. The CDR3 length is 15 residues. Germline assignment: CDR1 MNHEY and CDR2 SMNVEV (reference sequence). Germline trimming cut 6 bases from V and 9 bases from J; bases unmatched to any gene: 11. CDR3 region: CASSQSTGVGSPLHF. The CDR3 coding sequence is TGTGCCAGCAGCCAATCAACAGGGGTCGGTTCACCCCTCCACTTT.

The chain employs TRBV6-2 or TRBV6-3 and TRBJ2-1, with a tentative D call TRBD1 (5 bases). This CDR3 comprises 12 residues. Germline V CDR1 and CDR2: MNHEY, SVGEGT. V was trimmed by 8 bases and J by 12 bases, leaving 17 bases between them. The CDR3, as DNA: TGTGCCAGCTCGCAGGGCCCTAGGGGGCAGTTCTTC. Amino acids: CASSQGPRGQFF.

The J gene is TRBJ1-5, the V gene TRBV27; D is undetermined. Trimming shortened V by 2 bases and J by 7 bases, and 6 bases separated the two germline ends. Germline loops: CDR1 MNHEY, CDR2 SMNVEV (reference sequence). This CDR3 spans 12 amino acids. The CDR3 nucleotides read TGTGCCAGCAGTTTAATGGAGCAGCCCCAGCATTTT. Translating gives CASSLMEQPQHF.

The V call is TRBV3-1, the J call TRBJ2-3; TRBD2 is a possible D gene (5 bases). Looked up from germline, CDR1 is LGHDT and CDR2 is YNNKEL (reference sequence). V was clipped by 4 bases and J by 0 bases, with 11 bases between them. The CDR3 covers 15 residues. In DNA, the CDR3 is TGTGCCAGCAGCCTTTCTCCTAGCAGCACAGATACGCAGTATTTT. This gives the protein CASSLSPSSTDTQYF.

This clonotype came up a few times. V usage is TRBV5-1 and J usage is TRBJ2-7, with D perhaps TRBD1 (6 bases). The V and J ends lost 1 base and 2 bases respectively, with 10 bases between them. CDR3 length: 14 residues. Germline assignment: CDR1 SGHRS and CDR2 YFSETQ. The CDR3 bases are TGCGCCAGCAGCTTGTATGGGGGCACCTACGAGCAGTACTTC. Its translation is CASSLYGGTYEQYF.

The chain is built from TRBV9 and TRBJ2-5; the match to TRBD2 covers 15 bases. CDR1 and CDR2 from the germline V gene are SGDLS and YYNGEE. Trimming cost V 5 bases and J 5 bases; bases outside gene matches: 4. This CDR3 spans 15 amino acids. This chain's CDR3 is CASRAGLAGGETQYF. In DNA, the CDR3 is TGTGCCAGCAGGGCTGGACTAGCGGGGGGGGAGACCCAGTACTTC.

This clonotype showed up just a few times. The chain uses TRBV3-1 and TRBJ2-2; D unclear. Between the trimmed V and J ends, which lost 2 bases and 1 base, there was a span of 11 bases. The CDR3 is made up of 16 amino acids. Germline lookup yields CDR1 LGHDT and CDR2 YNNKEL (reference sequence). This CDR3 reads CASSQQRLLNTGELFF. The CDR3 DNA reads as TGTGCCAGCAGCCAACAACGGCTGCTGAACACCGGGGAGCTGTTTTTT.

This chain links TRBV20-1 with TRBJ2-1; D is perhaps TRBD1 (6 bases). Germline assignment: CDR1 DFQATT and CDR2 SNEGSKA (reference sequence). V lost 6 bases and J lost 0, with 15 bases in between. The CDR3 consists of 15 residues. CDR3 loop: CSAKTGQFSYNEQFF. The CDR3 DNA follows: TGCAGTGCAAAGACAGGCCAGTTCTCCTACAATGAGCAGTTCTTC.

The chain recombines TRBV6-2 or TRBV6-3 with TRBJ2-7, with TRBD2 matching over 11 bases. The trim removed 5 bases at V and 7 bases at J, leaving 13 bases unmatched. CDR3 length equals 16 residues. The germline V gene encodes CDR1 MNHEY and CDR2 SVGEGT. Written as DNA, the CDR3 is TGTGCCAGCAGTCCCTACGGCGTAGCGGGAGGGTGGGAGCAGTACTTC. This gives the protein CASSPYGVAGGWEQYF.

This clonotype was seen only a few times. CDR3 in DNA: TGTGCCAGCAGACTTGGACAGGGGGCCTATGGCTACACCTTC. Translated: CASRLGQGAYGYTF. The chain combines TRBV6-5 with TRBJ1-2; 11 nucleotides agree with TRBD1. The trim removed 6 bases at V and 4 bases at J, leaving 4 bases unmatched. CDR1 and CDR2 from the germline V gene are MNHEY and SVGAGI. The CDR3 runs to 14 residues.

For this clonotype: Given the absence of the conserved phenylalanine or tryptophan at the CDR3 end, a read error is likely. This sequence joins TRBV20-1 and TRBJ2-1; 7 nucleotides line up with TRBD2. V was clipped by 3 bases and J by 2 bases; unmatched bases: 4. The CDR3 has 14 amino acids. Germline V gene sequence: CDR1 DFQATT, CDR2 SNEGSKA (reference sequence). CDR3 nucleotide sequence: TGCAGTGCTAGCCAGGGAGGGACCTACAATGAGCAGTTCTCC. Translated: CSASQGGTYNEQFS.

In its sample, this clonotype was seen many times. The chain is built from TRBV28 and TRBJ2-5, with TRBD1 matching 8 bases. J was trimmed by 4 bases and V by 7 bases; bases with no gene match: 11. The CDR3 contains 15 residues. Germline CDR1 and CDR2: MDHEN and SYDVKM. The CDR3, as DNA: TGTGCCAGCATTACGGCCGGACAGGGTCTAGAGACCCAGTACTTC. Translated: CASITAGQGLETQYF.

This clonotype was found a few times. The chain joins TRBV6-1 to TRBJ2-2; D may be TRBD1 (6 bases). V dropped 4 bases and J dropped 0 bases, with 12 bases sitting between them. The CDR3 loop spans 16 amino acids. From germline, CDR1 is MNHNS and CDR2 SASEGT. CDR3 in amino acids: CASSGLQGPNTGELFF. Here the CDR3 DNA reads TGTGCCAGCAGTGGGCTACAGGGCCCGAACACCGGGGAGCTGTTTTTT.

This clonotype occurred many times. One end of the junction varies from germline; a read error may be responsible. V gene TRBV12-3 or TRBV12-4 combines with J gene TRBJ2-7; 10 bases map to TRBD2. The CDR3 loop spans 13 amino acids. CDR3 coding DNA: TGTGCCAGCAGGTTAGCGGGAGGAGGCGAGCAGTACTTC. Translation: CASRLAGGGEQYF.